These 21 T cell receptor beta chains were sequenced from one sample in a study of T cell changes during pregnancy in multiple sclerosis. The repertoire was sequenced with immunoSEQ multiplex PCR; TCRdb's copy has only in-frame clones and lacks some. The profile shows 60,000 to 80,000 clones, 75% to 90% of them singletons. The sample in question was peripheral blood, obtained before pregnancy. These receptors all stem from a female donor with multiple sclerosis, enrolled in a pregnancy study.

The chain uses TRBV19 and TRBJ2-7; 9 bases align to TRBD1. J gave up 3 bases and V 0 bases, and 3 bases lay outside the gene matches. CDR3 size: 15 residues. Per germline, CDR1 LNHDA and CDR2 SQIVND (reference sequence). This chain's CDR3 is CASSIEGTGNYEQYF. The CDR3, as DNA: TGTGCCAGTAGTATAGAGGGGACAGGGAACTACGAGCAGTACTTC.

This clone came up once. The chain links TRBV5-1 to TRBJ2-5, with 12 bases fitting TRBD2. The trim removed 4 bases at V and 5 bases at J, leaving 15 bases unmatched. Germline V gene lookup returns CDR1 SGHRS and CDR2 YFSETQ. The CDR3 loop spans 18 amino acids. The CDR3 is CASSELAGGPAGQETQYF. The DNA for the CDR3 is TGCGCCAGCAGCGAGCTAGCGGGAGGGCCGGCGGGACAGGAGACCCAGTACTTC.

The chain combines TRBV18 with TRBJ2-7; the D gene is possibly TRBD2 (6 bases). The CDR3 covers 17 residues. Germline assignment: CDR1 KGHSH and CDR2 LQKENI. With 3 bases removed from V and 2 bases from J, the gap between germline ends came to 20 bases. CDR3 sequence (DNA): TGTGCCAGCTCACCCAATTCCCTTGTAGCGGCTCCCTACGAGCAGTACTTC. Its protein product is CASSPNSLVAAPYEQYF.

The V and J genes are TRBV30 and TRBJ2-3, with D perhaps TRBD2 (6 bases). V was pared by 1 base and J by 9 bases, with 14 bases between. The germline CDR1 and CDR2 sequences are GTSNPN and SVGIG (reference sequence). CDR3 length equals 13 residues. This CDR3 is CAWSAGTGGTQYF. The CDR3 DNA follows: TGTGCCTGGAGTGCTGGGACTGGGGGGACGCAGTATTTT. The full variable domain, its missing parts supplied by reference TRBV30 and TRBJ2-3, is SQTIHQWPATLVQPVGSPLSLECTVEGTSNPNLYWYRQAAGRGLQLLFYSVGIGQISSEVPQNLSASRPQDRQFILSSKKLLLSDSGFYLCAWSAGTGGTQYFGPGTRLTVL.

This chain joins TRBV5-1 and TRBJ2-3, with 7 bases that match TRBD2. The V gene end was trimmed by 0 bases and the J gene end by 1 base; junction bases not matched to a gene: 5. The CDR3 has 16 residues. Germline CDR1 and CDR2: SGHRS and YFSETQ. This CDR3 is CASSLGGGSGTDTQYF. Here the CDR3 DNA reads TGCGCCAGCAGCTTGGGGGGGGGTTCTGGCACAGATACGCAGTATTTT.

V gene TRBV5-1 combines with J gene TRBJ2-3; 11 nucleotides line up with TRBD2. CDR1 and CDR2 from the germline V gene are SGHRS and YFSETQ. CDR3 length: 17 residues. The junction had 8 bases not matched to a gene; V was cut back by 1 base and J by 4 bases. The CDR3 nucleotides read TGCGCCAGCAGCTTGTGGGCTAGCGGGAGGATCGCAGATACGCAGTATTTT. It is translated as CASSLWASGRIADTQYF.

The chain links TRBV19 to TRBJ2-5; no definite D call. The CDR3 contains 14 residues. The V end was cut by 3 bases, the J end by 0 bases, with 8 bases between. Germline CDR1 is LNHDA and CDR2 is SQIVND (reference sequence). CDR3 nucleotides: TGTGCCAGTAGTATTGGGCAGCACCAAGAGACCCAGTACTTC. This sequence encodes CASSIGQHQETQYF.

The chain employs TRBV9 and TRBJ2-1; D is unresolved. The germline V gene encodes CDR1 SGDLS and CDR2 YYNGEE. Trimming left V 0 bases short and J 10 bases short, with 11 bases between. The length of the CDR3 is 13 residues. The CDR3 protein is CASSVGLLREQFF. Written as DNA, the CDR3 is TGTGCCAGCAGCGTAGGACTCCTGCGGGAGCAGTTCTTC.

J is TRBJ1-5 and V is TRBV2, with D hard to call. The V gene lost 4 bases and the J gene lost 0 bases, with 10 bases spanning the gap. Germline CDR1 SNHLY, CDR2 FYNNEI. The CDR3 contains 15 residues. The CDR3 region is CASSGPGFSNQPQHF. For the CDR3, the DNA is TGTGCCAGCAGTGGGCCGGGGTTTAGCAATCAGCCCCAGCATTTT.

This clone was picked up a small number of times. The rearrangement uses TRBV19 and TRBJ2-7; TRBD1 aligns across 8 bases. In germline, CDR1 is LNHDA, CDR2 SQIVND (reference sequence). The V and J ends lost 5 bases and 2 bases, in that order; junction bases with no gene match: 11. The CDR3 runs 16 residues. DNA for the CDR3: TGTGCCAGTAGTGTGGGGGACAGGATGGCCCCCTACGAGCAGTACTTC. It yields the protein CASSVGDRMAPYEQYF. Complete variable domain (other parts from reference TRBV19 and TRBJ2-7): DGGITQSPKYLFRKEGQNVTLSCEQNLNHDAMYWYRQDPGQGLRLIYYSQIVNDFQKGDIAEGYSVSREKKESFPLTVTSAQKNPTAFYLCASSVGDRMAPYEQYFGPGTRLTVT.

The gene calls are TRBV16 and TRBJ2-2; 8 bases are a match to TRBD1. Germline V CDR1 and CDR2: KGHSY, FQNENV. J gave up 3 bases and V 3 bases, and 3 bases lay outside the gene matches. The CDR3 contains 15 residues. The CDR3 sequence: CASSQNRGDTGELFF. The CDR3 region has the DNA TGTGCCAGCAGCCAGAACAGGGGGGACACCGGGGAGCTGTTTTTT.

V usage is TRBV5-1 and J usage is TRBJ2-1; 7 positions agree with TRBD2. V lost 1 base, J lost 0 bases, and 7 bases stayed unmatched. This CDR3 is built from 17 residues. Germline loops: CDR1 SGHRS, CDR2 YFSETQ. The CDR3 here is CASSLLGGSASYNEQFF. The CDR3 region has the DNA TGCGCCAGCAGCTTGTTAGGCGGGAGTGCCTCCTACAATGAGCAGTTCTTC.

Here the CDR3 DNA reads TGTGCCAGCAGCCCGTACGGCGGGGAGGCTCACTATGGCTACACCTTC. Encoded protein: CASSPYGGEAHYGYTF. This sequence joins TRBV5-4 and TRBJ1-2; D not certain. The length of the CDR3 is 16 residues. Trimming left V 4 bases short and J 3 bases short, with 19 bases between. Germline values: CDR1 SGHNT, CDR2 YYREEE (reference sequence).

This chain connects TRBV19 to TRBJ1-2, with D uncertain. CDR3 length: 15 residues. Germline V gene lookup returns CDR1 LNHDA and CDR2 SQIVND (reference sequence). V lost 4 bases and J 2 bases, leaving 14 bases between the germline ends. This chain's CDR3 is CASSTTERPNYGYTF. In DNA form, the CDR3 reads TGTGCCAGTAGTACAACCGAGCGTCCCAACTATGGCTACACCTTC.

The genes are TRBV7-9 and TRBJ1-3; TRBD1 aligns across 7 bases. This CDR3 is built from 14 residues. The germline gives CDR1 SEHNR, CDR2 FQNEAQ (reference sequence). V trimming: 3 bases; J trimming: 2 bases; junction bases outside the gene matches: 1. This CDR3 is CASSLTGPGNTIYF. CDR3 bases: TGTGCCAGCAGCTTGACAGGGCCTGGAAACACCATATATTTT.

The V and J genes are TRBV29-1 and TRBJ2-1; 12 bases map to TRBD2. Germline trimming cut 6 bases from V and 9 bases from J; bases unmatched to any gene: 6. The germline gives CDR1 SQVTM, CDR2 ANQGSEA. The CDR3 is 13 amino acids. The CDR3 is CSVRRLAGVEQFF. The CDR3 nucleotides are TGCAGCGTGCGTAGACTAGCGGGAGTTGAGCAGTTCTTC.

The chain carries TRBV5-8 and TRBJ1-3, with 8 bases lining up with TRBD1. The CDR3 spans 15 residues. Germline CDR1 and CDR2: SGHTS and YDEGEE. Trimming removed 0 bases from V and 2 bases from J; junction bases left unmatched: 1. The CDR3 DNA sequence: TGTGCCAGCAGCTTGGGGACAGGGACTGGAAACACCATATATTTT. Translation gives CASSLGTGTGNTIYF.

This clone was seen a handful of times. The chain has TRBV5-1 and TRBJ2-1, with a tentative D call TRBD2 (6 bases). Per germline, CDR1 SGHRS and CDR2 YFSETQ. Trimming removed 1 base at V and 6 bases at J, with 17 bases between. The CDR3 consists of 16 residues. The CDR3 loop is CASSLFGGGPANEQFF. The CDR3 nucleotides read TGCGCCAGCAGCTTGTTTGGGGGAGGCCCGGCCAATGAGCAGTTCTTC.

The V gene is TRBV30, the J gene TRBJ1-5; no clear D gene. The germline CDR1 and CDR2 sequences are GTSNPN and SVGIG (reference sequence). The V end was cut by 5 bases, the J end by 8 bases, with 16 bases between. The CDR3 consists of 13 residues. DNA of the CDR3: TGTGCCTGGCAGCGCCGGGATAGGGAGCCCCAGCATTTT. Translated: CAWQRRDREPQHF.

J is TRBJ2-1 and V is TRBV15; weak D call: TRBD2 (7 bases). The CDR3 is made up of 17 amino acids. CDR1 LNHNV and CDR2 YYDKDF come from the germline V gene (reference sequence). The ends were cut back, 1 base at V and 5 bases at J, with 18 bases in the middle. CDR3 nucleotides: TGTGCCACCAGCAGAGTGGAGGCGGGGGCCCTTAACAATGAGCAGTTCTTC. This gives the protein CATSRVEAGALNNEQFF.

This clone is a singleton in its sample. The chain combines TRBV6-5 with TRBJ2-7; the D gene is possibly TRBD1 (5 bases). V was trimmed by 0 bases and J by 2 bases, leaving 11 bases between them. CDR3 length equals 15 residues. Per the germline V gene, CDR1 is MNHEY and CDR2 is SVGAGI. The CDR3 bases are TGTGCCAGCAGTTACTCCGTCAGGGCGGCCTACGAGCAGTACTTC. It codes for CASSYSVRAAYEQYF.